These 10 T cell receptor beta chains were sequenced from one sample in a study of CD8 T cells in ankylosing spondylitis. A single record per CDR3 protein comes from TCRdb applying MiXCR to the 5' RACE reads. The data contain about 360,000 distinct CDR3 sequences, 20% of them singletons. The sequenced material came from blood, either unsorted or a sorted T cell fraction (not recorded which). The receptors come from a male donor with ankylosing spondylitis or in good health (not recorded which).

V is TRBV20-1 and J is TRBJ2-7; D remains unclear. Trimming removed 2 bases from V and 1 base from J, with 9 bases in between. Germline CDR1 and CDR2: DFQATT and SNEGSKA (reference sequence). This CDR3 spans 13 amino acids. Here the CDR3 reads CSARFHISYEQYF. CDR3 DNA: TGCAGTGCTAGATTCCACATATCCTACGAGCAGTACTTC.

This chain links TRBV24-1 with TRBJ2-5; possibly TRBD1 for D (5 bases). The germline V gene encodes CDR1 KGHDR and CDR2 SFDVKD. Deletions cut 5 bases from V and 2 bases from J, with 17 bases between. This CDR3 has 16 amino acids. The CDR3 protein is CATSATASPQQETQYF. CDR3 coding DNA: TGTGCCACCAGTGCGACAGCGAGCCCTCAACAAGAGACCCAGTACTTC.

The chain combines TRBV6-1 with TRBJ2-2; tentative D call: TRBD2 (5 bases). Trimming shortened V by 6 bases and J by 6 bases, and 20 bases separated the two germline ends. The CDR3 has 16 amino acids. In germline, CDR1 is MNHNS, CDR2 SASEGT. Here the CDR3 reads CASRQATGNGPGELFF. CDR3 nucleotide sequence: TGTGCCAGCAGACAAGCCACCGGGAACGGCCCCGGGGAGCTGTTTTTT.

This clonotype has a handful of counts. The rearrangement joins TRBV3-1 to TRBJ1-2; D is uncertain. In germline, CDR1 is LGHDT, CDR2 YNNKEL (reference sequence). With 11 bases removed from V and 3 bases from J, the gap between germline ends came to 16 bases. The CDR3 covers 13 residues. The CDR3 DNA sequence: TGTGCCGCCAGCCCTAGCCAATACTATGGCTACACCTTC. Protein sequence: CAASPSQYYGYTF.

The rearrangement links TRBV4-1 to TRBJ1-3; D is uncertain. Germline CDR1 reads MGHRA; CDR2 reads YSYEKL. The CDR3 loop spans 17 amino acids. V lost 4 bases to trimming and J lost 0 bases, with 16 bases between them. CDR3 bases: TGCGCCAGCAGCCCACTAAACGCCGCAACCTCTGGAAACACCATATATTTT. Protein sequence: CASSPLNAATSGNTIYF.

The CDR3 loop reads CAWSVLQGYYGYTF. The CDR3, as DNA: TGTGCCTGGAGTGTACTCCAGGGATACTATGGCTACACCTTC. The chain carries TRBV30 and TRBJ1-2; a possible D gene is TRBD1 (5 bases). V shed 0 bases and J shed 3 bases, with 11 bases lying between them. The length of the CDR3 is 14 residues. Looked up from germline, CDR1 is GTSNPN and CDR2 is SVGIG (reference sequence).

This clonotype was seen a handful of times. The V call is TRBV6-5, the J call TRBJ2-5; tentative D call: TRBD1 (6 bases). CDR3 length equals 15 residues. The germline V gene encodes CDR1 MNHEY and CDR2 SVGAGI. V shed 1 base and J shed 0 bases, with 9 bases lying between them. The CDR3 protein is CASSYYGQYQETQYF. The CDR3, as DNA: TGTGCCAGCAGTTACTACGGACAGTACCAAGAGACCCAGTACTTC.

The sample holds one count of this clonotype. V gene TRBV5-5 combines with J gene TRBJ2-6, with 8 bases that match TRBD2. Germline-derived CDR1 and CDR2 are SGHKS and YYEKEE (reference sequence). The V segment lost 3 bases and the J segment 4 bases; nucleotides outside the gene matches: 3. The CDR3 totals 15 residues. The CDR3 loop is CASSSGGAGANVLTF. In DNA form, the CDR3 reads TGTGCCAGCAGCTCGGGGGGGGCCGGGGCCAACGTCCTGACTTTC.

This clonotype was seen only once. The chain combines TRBV3-1 with TRBJ2-7; 8 nucleotides line up with TRBD1. CDR1 LGHDT and CDR2 YNNKEL come from the germline V gene (reference sequence). This CDR3 contains 15 residues. V trimming: 4 bases; J trimming: 6 bases; junction bases outside the gene matches: 11. The CDR3 protein is CASSPQDRVFTEQYF. The CDR3 DNA follows: TGTGCCAGCAGCCCCCAGGACAGGGTCTTTACCGAGCAGTACTTC.

A few counts support this clonotype. The chain joins TRBV20-1 to TRBJ2-7; D is possibly TRBD1 (5 bases). Per the germline V gene, CDR1 is DFQATT and CDR2 is SNEGSKA (reference sequence). Trimming cost V 0 bases and J 3 bases, with 12 bases left between them. This CDR3 has 14 amino acids. The CDR3 DNA follows: TGCAGTGCTAGAGATTACGCAGGGAACTACGAGCAGTACTTC. Its protein is CSARDYAGNYEQYF.